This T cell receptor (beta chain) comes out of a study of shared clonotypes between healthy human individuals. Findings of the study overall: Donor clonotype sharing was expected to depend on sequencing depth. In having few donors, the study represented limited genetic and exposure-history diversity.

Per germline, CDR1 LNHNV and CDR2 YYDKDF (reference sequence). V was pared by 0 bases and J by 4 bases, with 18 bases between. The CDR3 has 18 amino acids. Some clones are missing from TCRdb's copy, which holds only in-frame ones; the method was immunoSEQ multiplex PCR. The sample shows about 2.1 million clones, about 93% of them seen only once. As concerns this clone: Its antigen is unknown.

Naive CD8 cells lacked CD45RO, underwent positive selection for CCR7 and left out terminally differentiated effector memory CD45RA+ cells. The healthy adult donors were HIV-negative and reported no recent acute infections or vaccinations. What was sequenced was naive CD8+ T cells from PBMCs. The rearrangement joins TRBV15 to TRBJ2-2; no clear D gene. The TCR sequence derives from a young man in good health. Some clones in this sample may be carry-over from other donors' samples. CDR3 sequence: CATSRDVYVSPPTGELFF. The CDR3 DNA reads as TGTGCCACCAGCAGAGATGTTTACGTGAGCCCCCCCACCGGGGAGCTGTTTTTT.